Given below is one T cell receptor beta chain in context. This CDR3 region has 16 residues. V lost 0 bases and J 5 bases, leaving 16 bases between the germline ends. Per germline, CDR1 LGHNA and CDR2 YSLEER. The data originate from a study of blood T cell repertoires in COVID-19. Overall study: Spain, Italy and the United States supplied samples that represented acute and convalescent COVID-19. The cDNA or gDNA used as material had been derived from T cells, B-cell-depleted T cells, or PBMCs.

In the authors' methods: Cell counts per sample came from amplifying reference gene primers. This table comes from immunoSEQ multiplex PCR, and its TCRdb copy is limited to in-frame clones, with some not included. D and trimming were read from the DNA, whereas the V and J calls and clone size are those reported in that table. This table has 250,000 or so clones, around 85% appearing once. Material for sequencing was peripheral blood. The receptor was isolated from a man aged 60 to 69 with acute or convalescent COVID-19. The chain is built from TRBV4-3 and TRBJ2-5; possible D gene TRBD1, 5 bases. CDR3 sequence: CASSQELSRGSETQYF. For the CDR3, the DNA is TGCGCCAGCAGCCAAGAGTTGAGTAGGGGTTCGGAGACCCAGTACTTC.